Following are 8 T cell receptor beta chains from one sample sequenced in a study of T cell repertoires in cytomegalovirus infection. A single record per CDR3 protein comes from TCRdb applying MiXCR to the reads. The sample lists approximately 110,000 distinct CDR3 sequences; around 30% were seen once. No antigen has been assigned to these receptors. The sample consisted of CD8+ T cells from cultured PBMCs, taken from culture after CMV antigen stimulation. Receptors were obtained from a human donor in good health (CMV status not recorded). Some clones in this sample may be carry-over from other donors' samples.

The table lists this clonotype with a few counts. This chain uses TRBV7-8 with TRBJ2-1; the D gene is possibly TRBD2 (6 bases). This CDR3 is built from 16 residues. Germline-derived CDR1 and CDR2 are SGHVS and FQNEAQ. Trimming pared 4 bases from V and 0 bases from J, leaving 13 bases between. The CDR3 nucleotides are TGTGCCAGCAGCTGGGAGGACGTAAGCTCCTACAATGAGCAGTTCTTC. Its translation: CASSWEDVSSYNEQFF.

This clonotype occurred once. CDR3 sequence (DNA): TGTGCCAGCAGTTACTCCCCGGCCGGGAATGAAAAACTGTTTTTT. Protein sequence: CASSYSPAGNEKLFF. The rearrangement links TRBV6-6 to TRBJ1-4; D not certain. Germline values: CDR1 MNHNY, CDR2 SVGAGI (reference sequence). This CDR3 has 15 residues. V was cut by 0 bases and J by 5 bases, with 10 bases left in between.

Worth noting for this clonotype: A single base separates this from a much larger clone, so it may be a read error. V gene TRBV7-2 combines with J gene TRBJ2-7; no clear D. This CDR3 comprises 11 residues. Per germline, CDR1 SGHTA and CDR2 FQGNSA. CDR3 DNA sequence: TGTGCCGGCAGCTTCAACTACGAGCAGTACTTC. Amino acids: CAGSFNYEQYF.

V is TRBV6-1 and J is TRBJ1-5; D may be TRBD1 (6 bases). Germline values: CDR1 MNHNS, CDR2 SASEGT. This CDR3 is built from 16 residues. Between the trimmed V and J ends, which lost 0 bases and 1 base, there was a span of 10 bases. As DNA, the CDR3 is TGTGCCAGCAGTGAAGCACGGAGGGGGAGCAATCAGCCCCAGCATTTT. Its protein is CASSEARRGSNQPQHF.

The rearrangement joins TRBV20-1 to TRBJ1-2; the D gene is possibly TRBD1 (5 bases). V was clipped by 4 bases and J by 7 bases, with 16 bases between them. The germline V gene encodes CDR1 DFQATT and CDR2 SNEGSKA (reference sequence). The CDR3 totals 13 residues. Written as DNA, the CDR3 is TGCAGTGCTACAGGGTTGGGGTTTGGTGGCTACACCTTC. It is translated as CSATGLGFGGYTF.

The chain links TRBV9 to TRBJ2-3; D is possibly TRBD2 (6 bases). V was cut by 3 bases and J by 4 bases, with 12 bases left in between. The germline V gene encodes CDR1 SGDLS and CDR2 YYNGEE. The CDR3 is 14 amino acids. The CDR3 protein is CASSGSGTADTQYF. DNA of the CDR3: TGTGCCAGCAGCGGTAGCGGAACAGCAGATACGCAGTATTTT.

The chain recombines TRBV9 with TRBJ2-3; 7 bases fit TRBD2. This CDR3 contains 17 residues. From germline, CDR1 is SGDLS and CDR2 YYNGEE. J was trimmed by 2 bases and V by 9 bases; bases with no gene match: 18. The CDR3 reads CATSVAEGWDYTDTQYF. The CDR3 DNA follows: TGTGCCACTAGCGTAGCTGAGGGGTGGGACTACACAGATACGCAGTATTTT.

This chain joins TRBV7-9 and TRBJ1-2; a weak D match, TRBD1 (6 bases). V lost 0 bases and J 6 bases, leaving 11 bases between the germline ends. The CDR3 totals 14 residues. CDR1 and CDR2 (germline): SEHNR, FQNEAQ (reference sequence). This CDR3 reads CASSLAPGHDGYTF. The CDR3 DNA reads as TGTGCCAGCAGCTTAGCTCCGGGACATGATGGCTACACCTTC.